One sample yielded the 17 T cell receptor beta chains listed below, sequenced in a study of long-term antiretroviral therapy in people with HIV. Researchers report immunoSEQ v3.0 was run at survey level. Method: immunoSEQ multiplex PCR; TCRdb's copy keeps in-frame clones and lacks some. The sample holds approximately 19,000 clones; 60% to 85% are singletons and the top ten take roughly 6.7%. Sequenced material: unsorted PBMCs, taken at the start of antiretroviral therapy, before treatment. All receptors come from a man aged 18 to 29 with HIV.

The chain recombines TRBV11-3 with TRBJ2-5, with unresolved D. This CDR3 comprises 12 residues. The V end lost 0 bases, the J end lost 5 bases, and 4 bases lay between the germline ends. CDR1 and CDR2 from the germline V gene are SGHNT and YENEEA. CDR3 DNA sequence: TGTGCCAGCAGCTTAGATAGGGAGACCCAGTACTTC. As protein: CASSLDRETQYF.

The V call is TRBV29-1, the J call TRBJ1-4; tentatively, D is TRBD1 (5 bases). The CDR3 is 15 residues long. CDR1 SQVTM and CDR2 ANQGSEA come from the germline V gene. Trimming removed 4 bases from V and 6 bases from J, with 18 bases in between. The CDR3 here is CSVAFGADPYEKLFF. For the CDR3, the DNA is TGCAGCGTTGCTTTCGGGGCGGATCCCTATGAAAAACTGTTTTTT.

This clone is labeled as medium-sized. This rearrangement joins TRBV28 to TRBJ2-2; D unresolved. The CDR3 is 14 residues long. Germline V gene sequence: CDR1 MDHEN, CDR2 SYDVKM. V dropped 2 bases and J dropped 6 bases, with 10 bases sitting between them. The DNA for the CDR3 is TGTGCCAGCAGTTTAAGTTCAGCGTCCGGGGAGCTGTTTTTT. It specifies CASSLSSASGELFF.

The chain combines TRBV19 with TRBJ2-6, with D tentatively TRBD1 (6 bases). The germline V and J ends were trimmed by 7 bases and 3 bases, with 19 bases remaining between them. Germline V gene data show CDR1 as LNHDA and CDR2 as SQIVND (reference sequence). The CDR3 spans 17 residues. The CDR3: CASTEGTGTSGANVLTF. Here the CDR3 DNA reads TGTGCCAGTACCGAGGGAACAGGGACAAGTGGGGCCAACGTCCTGACTTTC.

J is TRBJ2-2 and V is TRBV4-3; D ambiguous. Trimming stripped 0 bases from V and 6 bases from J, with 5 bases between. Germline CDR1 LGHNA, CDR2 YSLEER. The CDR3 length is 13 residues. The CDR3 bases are TGCGCCAGCAGCCAAGAGTCGCCCGGGGAGCTGTTTTTT. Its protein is CASSQESPGELFF.

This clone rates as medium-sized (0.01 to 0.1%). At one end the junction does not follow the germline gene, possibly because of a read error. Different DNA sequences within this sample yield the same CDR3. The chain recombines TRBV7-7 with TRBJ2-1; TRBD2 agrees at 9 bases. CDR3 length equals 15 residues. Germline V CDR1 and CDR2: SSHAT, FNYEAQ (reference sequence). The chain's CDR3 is CASSSGLAAYNEQFF. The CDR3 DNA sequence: TGTGCTAGCAGCTCGGGACTAGCAGCCTACAATGAGCAGTTCTTC.

DNA of the CDR3: TGTGCCAGCAGTGAACGTAGGGCCTCCACGAACACCGGGGAGCTGTTTTTT. It encodes CASSERRASTNTGELFF. V gene TRBV2 combines with J gene TRBJ2-2, with D unclear. The germline CDR1 and CDR2 sequences are SNHLY and FYNNEI. Trimming removed 2 bases from V and 0 bases from J, with 13 bases in between. The length of the CDR3 is 17 residues.

CDR3 coding DNA: TGTGCCAGCAGTGAAATCGTGGATCAGCCCCAGCATTTT. Amino acids: CASSEIVDQPQHF. The chain employs TRBV6-1 and TRBJ1-5; D is unclear. The CDR3 consists of 13 residues. V lost 2 bases and J 5 bases, leaving 7 bases between the germline ends. Germline CDR1 and CDR2: MNHNS and SASEGT.

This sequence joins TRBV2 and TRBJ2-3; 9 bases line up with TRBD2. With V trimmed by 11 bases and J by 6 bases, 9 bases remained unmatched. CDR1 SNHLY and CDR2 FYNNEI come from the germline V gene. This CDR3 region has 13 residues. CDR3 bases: TGTGCCGGATTAGCGGGAGAGGGGGATACGCAGTATTTT. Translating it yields CAGLAGEGDTQYF. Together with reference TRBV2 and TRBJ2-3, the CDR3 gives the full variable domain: EPEVTQTPSHQVTQMGQEVILRCVPISNHLYFYWYRQILGQKVEFLVSFYNNEISEKSEIFDDQFSVERPDGSNFTLKIRSTKLEDSAMYFCAGLAGEGDTQYFGPGTRLTVL.

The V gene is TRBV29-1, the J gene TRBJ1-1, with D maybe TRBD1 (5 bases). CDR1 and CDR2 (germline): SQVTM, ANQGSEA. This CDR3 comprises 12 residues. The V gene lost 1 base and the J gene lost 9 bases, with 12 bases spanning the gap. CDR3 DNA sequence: TGCAGCGTTGAAGTATTCCAGGACAAAGCTTTCTTT. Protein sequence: CSVEVFQDKAFF.

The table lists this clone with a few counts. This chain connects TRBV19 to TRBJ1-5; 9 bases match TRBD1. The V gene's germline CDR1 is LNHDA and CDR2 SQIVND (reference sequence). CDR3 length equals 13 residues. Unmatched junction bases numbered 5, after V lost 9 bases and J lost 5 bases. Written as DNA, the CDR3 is TGTGCCAGCAGAGGACAGGGGCATCAGCCCCAGCATTTT. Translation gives CASRGQGHQPQHF. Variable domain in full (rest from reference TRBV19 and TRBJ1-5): DGGITQSPKYLFRKEGQNVTLSCEQNLNHDAMYWYRQDPGQGLRLIYYSQIVNDFQKGDIAEGYSVSREKKESFPLTVTSAQKNPTAFYLCASRGQGHQPQHFGDGTRLSIL.

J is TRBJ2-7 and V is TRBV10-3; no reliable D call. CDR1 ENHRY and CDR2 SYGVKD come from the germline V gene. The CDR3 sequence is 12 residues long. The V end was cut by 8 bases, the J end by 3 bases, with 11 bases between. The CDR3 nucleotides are TGTGCCATCGCGTTTGATGACTACGAGCAGTACTTC. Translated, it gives CAIAFDDYEQYF.

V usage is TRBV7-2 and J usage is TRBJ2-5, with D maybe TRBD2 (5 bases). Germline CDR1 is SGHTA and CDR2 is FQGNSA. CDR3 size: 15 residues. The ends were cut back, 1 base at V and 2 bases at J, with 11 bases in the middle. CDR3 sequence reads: CASSLDPGIQETQYF. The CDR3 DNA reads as TGTGCCAGCAGCTTAGACCCCGGGATTCAAGAGACCCAGTACTTC. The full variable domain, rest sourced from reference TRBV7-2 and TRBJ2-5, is GAGVSQSPSNKVTEKGKDVELRCDPISGHTALYWYRQSLGQGLEFLIYFQGNSAPDKSGLPSDRFSAERTGGSVSTLTIQRTQQEDSAVYLCASSLDPGIQETQYFGPGTRLLVL.

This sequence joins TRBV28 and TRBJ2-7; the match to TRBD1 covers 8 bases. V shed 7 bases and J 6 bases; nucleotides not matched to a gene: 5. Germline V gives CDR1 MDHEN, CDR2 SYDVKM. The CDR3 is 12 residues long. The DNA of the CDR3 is TGTGCCAGCACCGACAGGGGCGGCGAGCAGTACTTC. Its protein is CASTDRGGEQYF. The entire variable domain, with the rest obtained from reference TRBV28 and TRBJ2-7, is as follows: DVKVTQSSRYLVKRTGEKVFLECVQDMDHENMFWYRQDPGLGLRLIYFSYDVKMKEKGDIPEGYSVSREKKERFSLILESASTNQTSMYLCASTDRGGEQYFGPGTRLTVT.

Written as DNA, the CDR3 is TGTGCCAGCAGCCCGGGGACAGGTGGCAATCAGCCCCAGCATTTT. It is translated as CASSPGTGGNQPQHF. The rearrangement links TRBV5-5 to TRBJ1-5; 8 nucleotides align to TRBD1. The CDR3 has 15 residues. V shed 4 bases, J shed 2 bases, and the junction held 5 bases outside the gene matches. The germline V gene encodes CDR1 SGHKS and CDR2 YYEKEE (reference sequence).

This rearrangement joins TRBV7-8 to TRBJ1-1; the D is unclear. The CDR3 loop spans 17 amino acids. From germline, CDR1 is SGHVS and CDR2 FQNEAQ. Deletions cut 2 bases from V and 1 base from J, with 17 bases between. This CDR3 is CASSLRGEGWANTEAFF. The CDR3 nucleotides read TGTGCCAGCAGCTTACGCGGGGAAGGGTGGGCGAACACTGAAGCTTTCTTT. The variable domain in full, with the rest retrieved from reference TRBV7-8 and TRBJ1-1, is GAGVSQSPRYKVAKRGQDVALRCDPISGHVSLFWYQQALGQGPEFLTYFQNEAQLDKSGLPSDRFFAERPEGSVSTLKIQRTQQEDSAVYLCASSLRGEGWANTEAFFGQGTRLTVV.

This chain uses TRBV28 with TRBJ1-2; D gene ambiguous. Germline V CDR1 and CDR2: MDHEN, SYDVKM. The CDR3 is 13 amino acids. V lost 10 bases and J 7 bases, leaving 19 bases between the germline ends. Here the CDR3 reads CATKPNGPSGYTF. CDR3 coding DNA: TGTGCCACCAAACCTAACGGACCGTCTGGCTACACCTTC.